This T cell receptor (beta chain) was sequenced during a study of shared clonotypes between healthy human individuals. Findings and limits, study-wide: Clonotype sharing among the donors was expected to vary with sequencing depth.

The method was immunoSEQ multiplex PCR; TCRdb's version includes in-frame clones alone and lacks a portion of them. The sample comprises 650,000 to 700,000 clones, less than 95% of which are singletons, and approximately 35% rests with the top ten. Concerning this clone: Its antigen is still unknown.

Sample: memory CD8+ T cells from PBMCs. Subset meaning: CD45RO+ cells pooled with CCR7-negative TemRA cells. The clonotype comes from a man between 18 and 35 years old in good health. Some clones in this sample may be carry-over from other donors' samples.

This CDR3 reads CASSRSVGTAFYEQYF. The CDR3 DNA sequence: TGTGCCAGCAGTCGATCGGTCGGGACAGCCTTCTACGAGCAGTACTTC. The V gene is TRBV2, the J gene TRBJ2-7; 7 nucleotides match TRBD1. Germline V gives CDR1 SNHLY, CDR2 FYNNEI. V gave up 5 bases and J gave up 3 bases; unmatched junction bases: 13. The CDR3 sequence is 16 residues long. Combining the CDR3 with reference TRBV2 and TRBJ2-7 gives the whole variable domain EPEVTQTPSHQVTQMGQEVILRCVPISNHLYFYWYRQILGQKVEFLVSFYNNEISEKSEIFDDQFSVERPDGSNFTLKIRSTKLEDSAMYFCASSRSVGTAFYEQYFGPGTRLTVT.